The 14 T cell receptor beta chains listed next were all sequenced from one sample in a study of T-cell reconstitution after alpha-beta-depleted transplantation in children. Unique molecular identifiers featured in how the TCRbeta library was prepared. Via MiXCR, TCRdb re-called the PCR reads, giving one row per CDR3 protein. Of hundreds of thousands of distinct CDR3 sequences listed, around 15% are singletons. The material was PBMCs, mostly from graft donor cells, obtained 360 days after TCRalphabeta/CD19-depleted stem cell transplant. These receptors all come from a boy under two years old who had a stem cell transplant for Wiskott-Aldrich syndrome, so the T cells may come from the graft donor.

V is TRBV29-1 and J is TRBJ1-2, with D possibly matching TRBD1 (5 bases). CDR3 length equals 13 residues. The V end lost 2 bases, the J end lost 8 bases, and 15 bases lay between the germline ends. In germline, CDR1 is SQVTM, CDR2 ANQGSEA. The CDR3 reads CSVESRDLWGYTF. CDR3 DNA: TGCAGCGTTGAATCCAGGGACCTATGGGGCTACACCTTC.

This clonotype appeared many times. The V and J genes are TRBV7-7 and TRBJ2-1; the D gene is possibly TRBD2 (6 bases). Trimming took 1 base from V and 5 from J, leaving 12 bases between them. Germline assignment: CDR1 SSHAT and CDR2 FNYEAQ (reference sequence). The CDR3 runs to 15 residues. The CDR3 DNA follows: TGTGCCAGCAGCTTAGGTGGTAGCGGTGACAATGAGCAGTTCTTC. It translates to CASSLGGSGDNEQFF. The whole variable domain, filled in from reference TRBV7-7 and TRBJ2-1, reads GAGVSQSPRYKVTKRGQDVTLRCDPISSHATLYWYQQALGQGPEFLTYFNYEAQPDKSGLPSDRFSAERPEGSISTLTIQRTEQRDSAMYRCASSLGGSGDNEQFFGPGTRLTVL.

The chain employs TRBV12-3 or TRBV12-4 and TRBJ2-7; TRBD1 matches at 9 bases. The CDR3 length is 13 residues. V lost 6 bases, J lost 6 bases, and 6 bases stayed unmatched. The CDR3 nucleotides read TGTGCCAGCAGATTTACAGGGGGCGGCGAGCAGTACTTC. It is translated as CASRFTGGGEQYF.

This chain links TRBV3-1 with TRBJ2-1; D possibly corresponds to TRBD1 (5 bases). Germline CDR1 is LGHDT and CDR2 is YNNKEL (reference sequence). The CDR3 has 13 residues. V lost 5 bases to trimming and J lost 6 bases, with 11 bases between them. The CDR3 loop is CASSLLRANEQFF. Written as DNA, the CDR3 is TGTGCCAGCAGCTTACTCAGGGCCAATGAGCAGTTCTTC.

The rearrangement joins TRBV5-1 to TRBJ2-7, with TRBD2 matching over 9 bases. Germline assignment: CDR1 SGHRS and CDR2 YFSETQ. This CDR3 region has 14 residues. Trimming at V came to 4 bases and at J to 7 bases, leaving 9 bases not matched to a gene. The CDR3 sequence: CASSGGLAGEEQYF. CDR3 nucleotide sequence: TGCGCCAGCAGCGGGGGACTAGCAGGAGAGGAGCAGTACTTC. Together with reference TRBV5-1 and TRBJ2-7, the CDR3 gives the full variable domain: KAGVTQTPRYLIKTRGQQVTLSCSPISGHRSVSWYQQTPGQGLQFLFEYFSETQRNKGNFPGRFSGRQFSNSRSEMNVSTLELGDSALYLCASSGGLAGEEQYFGPGTRLTVT.

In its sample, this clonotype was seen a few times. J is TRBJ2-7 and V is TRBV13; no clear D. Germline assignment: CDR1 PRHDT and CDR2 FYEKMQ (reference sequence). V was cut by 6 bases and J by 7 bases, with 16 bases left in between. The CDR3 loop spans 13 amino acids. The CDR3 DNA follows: TGTGCCAGCAGTTCCCCACCCTCTTGGGAGCAGTACTTC. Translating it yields CASSSPPSWEQYF.

CDR3 in amino acids: CSALWGAQISPLHF. The CDR3 nucleotides are TGCAGTGCGCTATGGGGGGCGCAAATTTCACCCCTCCACTTT. The J gene is TRBJ1-6, the V gene TRBV20-1; a weak D match, TRBD1 (6 bases). V was shortened by 6 bases and J by 9 bases, with 18 bases between the two germline ends. The CDR3 extends over 14 amino acids. Germline loops: CDR1 DFQATT, CDR2 SNEGSKA (reference sequence).

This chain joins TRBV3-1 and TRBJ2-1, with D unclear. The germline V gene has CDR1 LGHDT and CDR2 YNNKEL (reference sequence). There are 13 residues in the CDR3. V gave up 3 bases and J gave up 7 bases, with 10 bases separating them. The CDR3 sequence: CASSQARVNEQFF. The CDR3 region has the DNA TGTGCCAGCAGCCAGGCTAGGGTTAATGAGCAGTTCTTC.

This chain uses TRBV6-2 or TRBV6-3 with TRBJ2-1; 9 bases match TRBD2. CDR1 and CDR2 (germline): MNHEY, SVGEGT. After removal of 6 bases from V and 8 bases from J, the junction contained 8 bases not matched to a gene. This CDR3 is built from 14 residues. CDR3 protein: CASRIAGVRDEQFF. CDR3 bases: TGTGCCAGCAGAATAGCGGGAGTCAGGGATGAGCAGTTCTTC.

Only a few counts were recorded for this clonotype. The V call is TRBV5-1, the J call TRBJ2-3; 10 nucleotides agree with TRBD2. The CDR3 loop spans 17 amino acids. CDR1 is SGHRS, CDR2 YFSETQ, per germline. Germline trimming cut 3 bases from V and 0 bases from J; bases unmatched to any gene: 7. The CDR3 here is CASSWSFSGRSTDTQYF. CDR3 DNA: TGCGCCAGCAGCTGGTCGTTTAGCGGGAGGAGCACAGATACGCAGTATTTT.

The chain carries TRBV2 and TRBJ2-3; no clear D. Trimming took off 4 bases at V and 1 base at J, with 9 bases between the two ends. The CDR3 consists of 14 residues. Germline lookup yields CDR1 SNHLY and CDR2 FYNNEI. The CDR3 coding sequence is TGTGCCAGCAGTGTTGAGGTGGGCACAGATACGCAGTATTTT. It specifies CASSVEVGTDTQYF. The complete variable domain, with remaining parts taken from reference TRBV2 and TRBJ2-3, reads EPEVTQTPSHQVTQMGQEVILRCVPISNHLYFYWYRQILGQKVEFLVSFYNNEISEKSEIFDDQFSVERPDGSNFTLKIRSTKLEDSAMYFCASSVEVGTDTQYFGPGTRLTVL.

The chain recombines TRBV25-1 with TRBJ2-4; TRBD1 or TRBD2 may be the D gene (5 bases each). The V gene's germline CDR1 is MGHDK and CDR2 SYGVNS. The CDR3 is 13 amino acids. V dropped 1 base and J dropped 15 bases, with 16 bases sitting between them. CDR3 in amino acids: CASSEWRSGPMYF. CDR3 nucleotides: TGTGCCAGCAGTGAATGGCGGTCGGGACCGATGTACTTC.

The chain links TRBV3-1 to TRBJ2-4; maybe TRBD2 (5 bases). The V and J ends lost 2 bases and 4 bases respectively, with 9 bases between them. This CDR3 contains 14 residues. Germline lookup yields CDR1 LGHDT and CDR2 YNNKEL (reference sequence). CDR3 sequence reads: CASSQSGQKNIQYF. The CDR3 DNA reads TGTGCCAGCAGCCAAAGCGGTCAAAAAAACATTCAGTACTTC.

The CDR3 sequence: CASSLEPGGQPQHF. CDR3 coding DNA: TGCGCCAGCAGCTTGGAGCCGGGGGGTCAGCCCCAGCATTTT. The V call is TRBV5-1, the J call TRBJ1-5; D perhaps matches TRBD1 (5 bases). Germline V gene data show CDR1 as SGHRS and CDR2 as YFSETQ. V was cut by 0 bases and J by 6 bases, with 10 bases left in between. This CDR3 region has 14 residues.